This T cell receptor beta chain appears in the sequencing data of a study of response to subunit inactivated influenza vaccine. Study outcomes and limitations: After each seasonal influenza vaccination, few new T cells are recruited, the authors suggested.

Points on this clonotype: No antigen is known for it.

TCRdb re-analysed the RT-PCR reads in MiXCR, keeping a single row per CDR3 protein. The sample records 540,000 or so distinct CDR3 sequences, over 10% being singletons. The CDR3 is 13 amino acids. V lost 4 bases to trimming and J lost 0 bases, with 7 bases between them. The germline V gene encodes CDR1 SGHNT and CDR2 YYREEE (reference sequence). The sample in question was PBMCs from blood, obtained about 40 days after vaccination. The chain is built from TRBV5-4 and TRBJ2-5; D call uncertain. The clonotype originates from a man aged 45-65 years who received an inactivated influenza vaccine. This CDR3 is CASSPGDQETQYF. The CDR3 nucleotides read TGTGCCAGCAGCCCCGGTGACCAAGAGACCCAGTACTTC.